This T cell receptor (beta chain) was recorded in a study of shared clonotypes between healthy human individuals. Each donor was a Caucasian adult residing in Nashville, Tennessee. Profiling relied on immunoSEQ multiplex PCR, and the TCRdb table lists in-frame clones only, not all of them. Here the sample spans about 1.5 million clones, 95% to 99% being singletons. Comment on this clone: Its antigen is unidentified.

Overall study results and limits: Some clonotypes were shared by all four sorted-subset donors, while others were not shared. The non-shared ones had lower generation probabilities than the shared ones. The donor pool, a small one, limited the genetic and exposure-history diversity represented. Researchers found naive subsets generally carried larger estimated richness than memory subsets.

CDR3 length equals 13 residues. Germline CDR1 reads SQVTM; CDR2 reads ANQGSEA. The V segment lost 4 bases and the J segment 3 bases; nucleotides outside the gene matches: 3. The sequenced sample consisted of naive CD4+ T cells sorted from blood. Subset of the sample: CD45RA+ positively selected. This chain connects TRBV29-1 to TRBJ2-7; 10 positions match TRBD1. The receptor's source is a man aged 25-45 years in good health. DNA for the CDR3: TGCAGCGTTGGGACAGGGGGGGTCTACGAGCAGTACTTC. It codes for CSVGTGGVYEQYF.